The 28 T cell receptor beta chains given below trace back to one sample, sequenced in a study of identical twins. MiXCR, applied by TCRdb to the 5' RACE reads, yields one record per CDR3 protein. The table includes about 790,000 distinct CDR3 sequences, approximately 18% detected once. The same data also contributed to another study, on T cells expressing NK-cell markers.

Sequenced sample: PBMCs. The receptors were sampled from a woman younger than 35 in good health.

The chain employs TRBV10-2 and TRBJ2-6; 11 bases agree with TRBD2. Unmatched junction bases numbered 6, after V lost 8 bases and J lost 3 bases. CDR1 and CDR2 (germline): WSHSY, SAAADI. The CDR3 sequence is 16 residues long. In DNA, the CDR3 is TGCGCCAGCTGCCTAGCGGGGGGAGTTGGGGCCAACGTCCTGACTTTC. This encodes CASCLAGGVGANVLTF.

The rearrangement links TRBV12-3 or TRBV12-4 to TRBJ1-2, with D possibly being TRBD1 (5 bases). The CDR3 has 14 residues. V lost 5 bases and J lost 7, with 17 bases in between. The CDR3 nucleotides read TGTGCCAGCAGTCCCAGGCCCTCGGGGGGTGGCTACACCTTC. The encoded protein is CASSPRPSGGGYTF.

CDR3 residues: CASSLGPTGETQYF. CDR3 nucleotide sequence: TGCGCCAGCAGCTTGGGGCCTACGGGGGAGACCCAGTACTTC. This sequence joins TRBV5-1 and TRBJ2-5; D might be TRBD2 (5 bases). Trimming removed 0 bases at V and 5 bases at J, with 11 bases between. CDR1 and CDR2 (germline): SGHRS, YFSETQ. The CDR3 runs 14 residues.

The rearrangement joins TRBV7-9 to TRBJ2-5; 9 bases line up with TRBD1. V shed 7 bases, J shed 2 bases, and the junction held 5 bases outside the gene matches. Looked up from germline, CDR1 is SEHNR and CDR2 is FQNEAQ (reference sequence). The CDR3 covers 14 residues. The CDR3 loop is CASKPGTGQETQYF. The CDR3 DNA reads TGTGCCAGCAAGCCGGGGACAGGGCAAGAGACCCAGTACTTC.

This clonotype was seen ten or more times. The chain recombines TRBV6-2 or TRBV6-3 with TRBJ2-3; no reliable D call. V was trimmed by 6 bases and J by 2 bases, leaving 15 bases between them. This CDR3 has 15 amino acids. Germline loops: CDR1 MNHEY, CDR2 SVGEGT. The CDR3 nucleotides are TGTGCCAGCAGCTCCCAGACGGATTTCACAGATACGCAGTATTTT. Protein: CASSSQTDFTDTQYF.

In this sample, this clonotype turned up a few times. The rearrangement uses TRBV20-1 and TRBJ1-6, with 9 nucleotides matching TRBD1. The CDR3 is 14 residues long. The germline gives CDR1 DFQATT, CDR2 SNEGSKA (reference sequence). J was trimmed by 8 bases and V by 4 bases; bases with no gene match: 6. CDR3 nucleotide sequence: TGCAGTGCTAACCGACAGGGGGGCGATTCACCCCTCCACTTT. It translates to CSANRQGGDSPLHF.

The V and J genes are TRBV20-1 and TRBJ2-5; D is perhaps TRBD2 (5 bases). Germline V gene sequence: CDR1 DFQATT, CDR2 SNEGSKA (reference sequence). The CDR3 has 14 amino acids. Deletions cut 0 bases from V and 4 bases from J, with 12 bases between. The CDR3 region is CSARDPRLAETQYF. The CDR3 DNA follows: TGCAGTGCTAGAGACCCTAGGCTAGCAGAGACCCAGTACTTC.

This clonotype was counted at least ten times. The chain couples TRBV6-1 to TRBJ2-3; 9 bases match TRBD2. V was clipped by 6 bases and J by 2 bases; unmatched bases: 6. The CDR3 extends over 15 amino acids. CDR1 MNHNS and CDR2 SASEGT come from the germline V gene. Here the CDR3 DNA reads TGTGCCAGCAGGTGGACTAGCGAAAACACAGATACGCAGTATTTT. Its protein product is CASRWTSENTDTQYF.

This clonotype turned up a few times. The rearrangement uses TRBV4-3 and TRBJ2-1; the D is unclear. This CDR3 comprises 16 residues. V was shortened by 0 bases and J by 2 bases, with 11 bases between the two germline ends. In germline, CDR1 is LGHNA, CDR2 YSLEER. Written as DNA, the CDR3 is TGCGCCAGCAGCCAAGAGAGACCCCTAACCTACAATGAGCAGTTCTTC. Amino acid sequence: CASSQERPLTYNEQFF.

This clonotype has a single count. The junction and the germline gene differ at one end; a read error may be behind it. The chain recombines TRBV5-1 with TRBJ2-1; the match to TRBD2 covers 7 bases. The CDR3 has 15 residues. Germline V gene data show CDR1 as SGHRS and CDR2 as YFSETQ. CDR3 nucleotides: TGCGTCAGCAGCTGGGGACTAATCGGCGTCGATGAGCAGTTCTTC. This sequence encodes CVSSWGLIGVDEQFF.

The CDR3 DNA reads as TGTGCCAGCAGCTTTAATTACAGGGGAAAAAACATTCAGTACTTC. It specifies CASSFNYRGKNIQYF. This chain uses TRBV7-9 with TRBJ2-4; TRBD1 matches at 7 bases. Germline CDR1 is SEHNR and CDR2 is FQNEAQ (reference sequence). Unmatched junction bases numbered 6, after V lost 3 bases and J lost 4 bases. The CDR3 covers 15 residues.

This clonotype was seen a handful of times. CDR3: CSARDLGISYNEQFF. The CDR3 DNA reads as TGCAGTGCTAGAGATTTGGGGATTTCCTACAATGAGCAGTTCTTC. The rearrangement joins TRBV20-1 to TRBJ2-1, with no clear D. The CDR3 has 15 amino acids. V was trimmed by 0 bases and J by 1 base, leaving 10 bases between them. The germline gives CDR1 DFQATT, CDR2 SNEGSKA (reference sequence).

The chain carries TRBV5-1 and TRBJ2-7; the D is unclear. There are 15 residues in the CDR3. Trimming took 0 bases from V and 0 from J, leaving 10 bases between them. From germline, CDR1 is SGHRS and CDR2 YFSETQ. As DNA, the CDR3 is TGCGCCAGCAGCTTGGAAGGGTGGGGCTCCTACGAGCAGTACTTC. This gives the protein CASSLEGWGSYEQYF.

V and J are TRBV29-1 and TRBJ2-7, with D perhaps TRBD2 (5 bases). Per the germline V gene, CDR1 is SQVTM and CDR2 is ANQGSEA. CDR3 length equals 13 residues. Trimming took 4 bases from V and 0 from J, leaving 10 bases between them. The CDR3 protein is CSVVSGSSYEQYF. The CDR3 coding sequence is TGCAGCGTTGTTTCGGGAAGCTCCTACGAGCAGTACTTC.

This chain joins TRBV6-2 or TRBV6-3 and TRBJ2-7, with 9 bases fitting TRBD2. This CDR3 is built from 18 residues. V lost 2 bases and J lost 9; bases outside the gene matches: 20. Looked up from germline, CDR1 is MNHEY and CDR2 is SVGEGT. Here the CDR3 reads CASSYNPRLTSGAPGQYF. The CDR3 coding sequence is TGTGCCAGCAGTTACAATCCCCGATTGACTAGCGGCGCCCCGGGGCAGTACTTC.

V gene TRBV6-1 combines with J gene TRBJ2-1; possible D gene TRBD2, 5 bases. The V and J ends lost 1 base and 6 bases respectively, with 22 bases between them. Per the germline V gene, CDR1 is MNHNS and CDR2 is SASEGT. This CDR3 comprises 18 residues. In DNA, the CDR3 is TGTGCCAGCAGTGAAGGGGAGAGGCGGACTTCGAAGATCAATGAGCAGTTCTTC. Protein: CASSEGERRTSKINEQFF.

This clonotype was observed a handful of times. CDR3 amino acids: CASSLHGSGANVLTF. CDR3 bases: TGTGCCAGCAGCTTGCATGGGTCCGGGGCCAACGTCCTGACTTTC. This chain joins TRBV5-4 and TRBJ2-6, with D hard to call. Germline V gene sequence: CDR1 SGHNT, CDR2 YYREEE (reference sequence). V shed 1 base and J shed 4 bases, with 9 bases lying between them. The CDR3 spans 15 residues.

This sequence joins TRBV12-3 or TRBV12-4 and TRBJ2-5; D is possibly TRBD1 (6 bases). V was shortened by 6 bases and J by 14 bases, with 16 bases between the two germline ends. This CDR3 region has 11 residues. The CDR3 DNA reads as TGTGCCAGCAGCCGGAACAGGGTCAGATACTTC. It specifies CASSRNRVRYF.

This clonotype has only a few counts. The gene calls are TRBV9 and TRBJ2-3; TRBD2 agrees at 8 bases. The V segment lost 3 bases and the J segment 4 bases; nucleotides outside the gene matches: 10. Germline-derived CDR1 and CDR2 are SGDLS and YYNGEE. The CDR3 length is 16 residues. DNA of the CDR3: TGTGCCAGCAGCGCAGGACTAGCATATTTTCCAGATACGCAGTATTTT. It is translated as CASSAGLAYFPDTQYF.

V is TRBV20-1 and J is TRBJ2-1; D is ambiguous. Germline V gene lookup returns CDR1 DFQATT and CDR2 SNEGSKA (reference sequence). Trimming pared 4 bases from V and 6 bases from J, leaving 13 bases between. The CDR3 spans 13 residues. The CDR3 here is CSATGALGNEQFF. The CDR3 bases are TGCAGTGCTACCGGTGCCCTAGGCAATGAGCAGTTCTTC.

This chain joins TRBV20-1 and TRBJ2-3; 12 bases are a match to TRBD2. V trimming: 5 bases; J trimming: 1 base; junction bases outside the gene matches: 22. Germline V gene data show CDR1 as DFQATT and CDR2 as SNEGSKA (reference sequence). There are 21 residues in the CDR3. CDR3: CSAEGIGMGMTSGSRTDTQYF. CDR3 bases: TGCAGTGCTGAGGGGATCGGAATGGGTATGACTAGCGGGAGCCGCACAGATACGCAGTATTTT.

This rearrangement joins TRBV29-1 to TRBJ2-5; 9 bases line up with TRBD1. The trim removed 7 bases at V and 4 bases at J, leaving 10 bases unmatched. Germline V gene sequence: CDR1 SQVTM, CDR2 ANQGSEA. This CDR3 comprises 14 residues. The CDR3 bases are TGCAGCGCTCAAACCTACAGGGGGCGAGAGACCCAGTACTTC. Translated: CSAQTYRGRETQYF. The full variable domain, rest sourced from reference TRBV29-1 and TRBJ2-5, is SAVISQKPSRDICQRGTSLTIQCQVDSQVTMMFWYRQQPGQSLTLIATANQGSEATYESGFVIDKFPISRPNLTFSTLTVSNMSPEDSSIYLCSAQTYRGRETQYFGPGTRLLVL.

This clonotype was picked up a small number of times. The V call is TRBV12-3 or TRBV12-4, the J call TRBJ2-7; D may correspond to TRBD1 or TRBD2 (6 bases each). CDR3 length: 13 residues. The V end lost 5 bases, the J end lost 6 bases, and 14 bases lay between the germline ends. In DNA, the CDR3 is TGTGCCAGCAGTACCGGAGGGGGGCTCGAGCAGTACTTC. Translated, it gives CASSTGGGLEQYF.

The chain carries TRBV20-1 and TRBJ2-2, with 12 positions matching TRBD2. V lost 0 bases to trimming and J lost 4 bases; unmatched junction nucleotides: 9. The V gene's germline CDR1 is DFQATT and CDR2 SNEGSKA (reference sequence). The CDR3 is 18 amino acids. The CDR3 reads CSARDPSGRAQGTGELFF. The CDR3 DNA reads TGCAGTGCTAGAGACCCTAGCGGGAGGGCTCAGGGCACCGGGGAGCTGTTTTTT.

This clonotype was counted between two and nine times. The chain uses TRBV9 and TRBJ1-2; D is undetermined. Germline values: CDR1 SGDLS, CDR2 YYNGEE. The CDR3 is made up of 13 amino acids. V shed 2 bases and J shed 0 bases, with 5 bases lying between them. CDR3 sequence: CASSVPPNYGYTF. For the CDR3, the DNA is TGTGCCAGCAGCGTCCCACCTAACTATGGCTACACCTTC.

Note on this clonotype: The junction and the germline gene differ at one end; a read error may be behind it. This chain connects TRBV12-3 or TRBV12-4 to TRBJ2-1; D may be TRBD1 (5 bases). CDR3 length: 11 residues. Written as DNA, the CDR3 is TGTACCAGCTCACAGGAACTGGAGCAGTTCTTC. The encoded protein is CTSSQELEQFF.

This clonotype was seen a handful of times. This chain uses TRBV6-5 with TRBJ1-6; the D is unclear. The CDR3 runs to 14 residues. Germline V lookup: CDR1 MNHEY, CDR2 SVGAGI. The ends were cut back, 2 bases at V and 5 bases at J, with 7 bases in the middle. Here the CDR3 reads CASSYRGNNSPLHF. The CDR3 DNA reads TGTGCCAGCAGTTACAGAGGGAATAATTCACCCCTCCACTTT.

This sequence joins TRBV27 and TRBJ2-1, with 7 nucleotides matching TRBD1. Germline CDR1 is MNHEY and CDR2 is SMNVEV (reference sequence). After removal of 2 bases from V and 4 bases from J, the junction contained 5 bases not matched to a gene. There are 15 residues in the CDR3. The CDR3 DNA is TGTGCCAGCAGTTTAGAGGGGGCGTTATACAATGAGCAGTTCTTC. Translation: CASSLEGALYNEQFF.